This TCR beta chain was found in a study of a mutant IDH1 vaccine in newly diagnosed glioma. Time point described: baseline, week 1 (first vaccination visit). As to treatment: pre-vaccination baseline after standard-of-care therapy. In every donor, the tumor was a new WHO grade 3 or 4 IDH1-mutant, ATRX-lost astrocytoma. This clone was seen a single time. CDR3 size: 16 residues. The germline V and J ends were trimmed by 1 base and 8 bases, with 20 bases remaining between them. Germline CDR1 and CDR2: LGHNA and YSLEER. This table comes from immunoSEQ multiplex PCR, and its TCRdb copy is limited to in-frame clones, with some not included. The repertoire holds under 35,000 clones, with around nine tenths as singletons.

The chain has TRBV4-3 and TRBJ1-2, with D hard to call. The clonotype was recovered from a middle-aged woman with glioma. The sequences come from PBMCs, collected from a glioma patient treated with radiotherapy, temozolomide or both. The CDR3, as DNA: TGCGCCAGCAGCCAAGGTTTGTGGGTTTCTGGGCTCGGCTACACCTTC. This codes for CASSQGLWVSGLGYTF.